This TCR beta chain was recovered during a study of identical twins. The CDR3 contains 12 residues. CDR1 is DFQATT and CDR2 is SNEGSKA in the germline V gene (reference sequence). V dropped 6 bases and J dropped 3 bases, with 11 bases sitting between them. Findings and limits, study-wide: Whereas memory repertoires showed no such difference, abundant cord blood beta clonotypes carried fewer insertions.

This clonotype was observed many times. Its specificity is not known. Each CDR3 protein is one row after TCRdb ran MiXCR on the 5' RACE reads. The sample records some 690,000 distinct CDR3 sequences, roughly 20% being singletons. The sample also formed part of further work on T cells expressing NK-cell markers. This second study says: Expanded clones of NKG2C+ T cells had an unclear HCMV specificity.

The chain combines TRBV20-1 with TRBJ1-1; no reliable D call. This clonotype was obtained from a woman aged 18-30 years in good health. Sequencing input: PBMCs. Here the CDR3 DNA reads TGCAGTGCCCGACCCCTGGACACTGAAGCTTTCTTT. This codes for CSARPLDTEAFF.